This TCR beta chain was captured by sequencing in a study of blood T cells in healthy people across ages. Primed by a sample-barcoded 5' primer and a J-beta primer mix, a second PCR proceeded for 7 to 11 cycles. Each cDNA molecule was tagged by a template-switch adaptor that had 12 random nucleotides. TCRdb recomputed calls from the 5' RACE reads with MiXCR, one row per CDR3 protein. The sample records fewer than 1,200,000 distinct CDR3 sequences, 20% to 25% being singletons. Trimming removed 0 bases at V and 4 bases at J, with 9 bases between. CDR3 length equals 14 residues. Per germline, CDR1 LGHDT and CDR2 YNNKEL (reference sequence). Donors ranged from about 6 to 90 years old and were healthy Caucasians in Russia. This sample also belongs to another study, concerning T cells of mothers and their children. That work adds: A few mothers and their six children, all healthy Caucasians, donated. Reads recorded for TCR beta CDR3 numbered over 9.5 million per mother and about 3 million per child.

The chain links TRBV3-1 to TRBJ2-5; D ambiguous. The clonotype was recovered from a girl aged 2 to 10 in good health. The sample consisted of blood. In DNA, the CDR3 is TGTGCCAGCAGCCAAGATCTTCGTCCAGAGACCCAGTACTTC. It translates to CASSQDLRPETQYF.